These 19 T cell receptor beta chains were all obtained from the same sample, sequenced in a study of post-analysis software for immune sequencing data. General study findings and limits: TRBV segments more frequent in patients than in controls numbered roughly five and included TRBV5-6, TRBV5-1 and TRBV20-1.

cDNA libraries for TCR beta contained unique molecular identifiers. TCRdb fed the PCR reads into MiXCR, producing one record per CDR3 protein. The profile shows a few hundred thousand distinct CDR3 sequences, about a third of them singletons. For these receptors, no antigen is known. The sequenced sample was blood. These receptors all stem from a girl under 18 with multiple sclerosis.

This clonotype showed up just a few times. V is TRBV4-1 and J is TRBJ1-5; possible D gene TRBD1, 6 bases. Trimming removed 2 bases from V and 5 bases from J, with 19 bases in between. Germline V lookup: CDR1 MGHRA, CDR2 YSYEKL. This CDR3 is 17 amino acids long. CDR3 amino acids: CASSQLPRGREHQPQHF. CDR3 coding DNA: TGCGCCAGCAGCCAACTACCCAGGGGAAGGGAACATCAGCCCCAGCATTTT.

The V call is TRBV10-3, the J call TRBJ1-1; 9 bases fit TRBD1. In germline, CDR1 is ENHRY, CDR2 SYGVKD. V trimming: 6 bases; J trimming: 5 bases; junction bases outside the gene matches: 4. The CDR3 is made up of 13 amino acids. This chain's CDR3 is CAIRGQGGTEAFF. The CDR3 DNA reads TGTGCCATCAGGGGACAGGGTGGGACTGAAGCTTTCTTT.

The V and J genes are TRBV28 and TRBJ2-1; D gene ambiguous. V dropped 3 bases and J dropped 11 bases, with 20 bases sitting between them. The CDR3 sequence is 15 residues long. Germline loops: CDR1 MDHEN, CDR2 SYDVKM. The CDR3 nucleotides are TGTGCCAGCAGTTTGACCGGCGTGGGTAGATTGCAGCAGTTCTTC. It translates to CASSLTGVGRLQQFF. Looking up the rest from reference TRBV28 and TRBJ2-1 gives the full variable domain: DVKVTQSSRYLVKRTGEKVFLECVQDMDHENMFWYRQDPGLGLRLIYFSYDVKMKEKGDIPEGYSVSREKKERFSLILESASTNQTSMYLCASSLTGVGRLQQFFGPGTRLTVL.

This clonotype was seen a handful of times. V is TRBV4-2 and J is TRBJ1-5; TRBD1 might be the D (6 bases). This CDR3 is built from 16 residues. Germline-derived CDR1 and CDR2 are LGHNA and YNFKEQ. V was cut by 0 bases and J by 3 bases, with 12 bases left in between. The CDR3 protein is CASSQEQDSYNQPQHF. CDR3 DNA sequence: TGTGCCAGCAGCCAAGAACAGGACAGTTACAATCAGCCCCAGCATTTT.

Sample share makes this clonotype medium-sized. The CDR3: CSAIILRDEQYF. In DNA, the CDR3 is TGCAGTGCTATCATTCTCAGGGACGAGCAGTACTTC. The chain recombines TRBV20-1 with TRBJ2-7, with a possible D match to TRBD1 (5 bases). Trimming stripped 4 bases from V and 5 bases from J, with 12 bases between. Germline CDR1 reads DFQATT; CDR2 reads SNEGSKA (reference sequence). The CDR3 extends over 12 amino acids.

This clonotype was counted at least ten times. This chain joins TRBV5-1 and TRBJ2-5; D is unresolved. CDR1 is SGHRS, CDR2 YFSETQ, per germline. The CDR3 length is 12 residues. V shed 0 bases and J shed 5 bases, with 5 bases lying between them. The chain's CDR3 is CASSLAGETQYF. The CDR3 nucleotides read TGCGCCAGCAGCTTGGCTGGGGAGACCCAGTACTTC. Drawing the rest from reference TRBV5-1 and TRBJ2-5, the complete variable domain is KAGVTQTPRYLIKTRGQQVTLSCSPISGHRSVSWYQQTPGQGLQFLFEYFSETQRNKGNFPGRFSGRQFSNSRSEMNVSTLELGDSALYLCASSLAGETQYFGPGTRLLVL.

This chain connects TRBV28 to TRBJ2-5; D perhaps matches TRBD2 (7 bases). The CDR3 contains 14 residues. V lost 5 bases and J 5 bases, leaving 15 bases between the germline ends. From germline, CDR1 is MDHEN and CDR2 SYDVKM. Written as DNA, the CDR3 is TGTGCCAGCAGTCCTGCGGGGGCAGGGGAGACCCAGTACTTC. This encodes CASSPAGAGETQYF.

Concerning this clonotype itself: The junction departs from the called germline gene at one end, perhaps through a read error. The chain carries TRBV7-9 and TRBJ2-1; D gene unclear. CDR3 length equals 15 residues. Germline loops: CDR1 SEHNR, CDR2 FQNEAQ (reference sequence). CDR3 nucleotides: TGTGCCAGCAGCTTAGCTACGTCCTCCCCCAATGGGCAGTTCTTC. It encodes CASSLATSSPNGQFF.

This chain connects TRBV9 to TRBJ2-5; TRBD2 matches at 12 bases. CDR3 length: 18 amino acids. Germline V CDR1 and CDR2: SGDLS, YYNGEE. The V and J ends lost 0 bases and 5 bases, in that order; junction bases with no gene match: 11. CDR3 protein: CASSVALLAGGAAETQYF. The CDR3 coding sequence is TGTGCCAGCAGCGTAGCTTTACTAGCGGGGGGCGCAGCGGAGACCCAGTACTTC.

The V call is TRBV7-9, the J call TRBJ1-2, with 8 bases fitting TRBD1. CDR3 size: 15 residues. Per the germline V gene, CDR1 is SEHNR and CDR2 is FQNEAQ (reference sequence). V trimming: 5 bases; J trimming: 2 bases; junction bases outside the gene matches: 7. The chain's CDR3 is CASSLRGLVNYGYTF. The CDR3 DNA sequence: TGTGCCAGCAGCCTCAGGGGGCTAGTGAACTATGGCTACACCTTC.

This sequence joins TRBV5-4 and TRBJ2-1; 8 bases are shared with TRBD2. The germline gives CDR1 SGHNT, CDR2 YYREEE (reference sequence). The CDR3 runs 17 residues. Unmatched junction bases numbered 14, after V lost 3 bases and J lost 6 bases. The CDR3 here is CASSSEVAGLKGNEQFF. CDR3 in DNA: TGTGCCAGCAGCTCTGAAGTAGCGGGGTTAAAGGGCAATGAGCAGTTCTTC.

This clonotype has only a few counts. The V call is TRBV27, the J call TRBJ2-3; D not certain. CDR1 is MNHEY and CDR2 is SMNVEV in the germline V gene (reference sequence). Trimming stripped 4 bases from V and 0 bases from J, with 8 bases between. The CDR3 has 14 amino acids. The DNA for the CDR3 is TGTGCCAGCAGTTCTCTTGGGAGCACAGATACGCAGTATTTT. Protein sequence: CASSSLGSTDTQYF.

The chain has TRBV20-1 and TRBJ1-2; TRBD1 is a possible D gene (5 bases). This CDR3 region has 15 residues. V was pared by 5 bases and J by 4 bases, with 20 bases between. The germline CDR1 and CDR2 sequences are DFQATT and SNEGSKA (reference sequence). CDR3: CSAPVPGDLSYGYTF. In DNA, the CDR3 is TGCAGTGCTCCTGTTCCGGGGGACCTCTCCTATGGCTACACCTTC.

This chain connects TRBV20-1 to TRBJ1-2; D gene unclear. With 6 bases removed from V and 0 bases from J, the gap between germline ends came to 11 bases. This CDR3 has 13 amino acids. Germline V gene lookup returns CDR1 DFQATT and CDR2 SNEGSKA (reference sequence). The CDR3 protein is CSAPRLTNYGYTF. The CDR3 nucleotides read TGCAGTGCACCCAGACTAACTAACTATGGCTACACCTTC.

This chain's CDR3 is CASGPGYTYEQYF. The CDR3 coding sequence is TGTGCCAGCGGGCCGGGATATACCTACGAGCAGTACTTC. The genes are TRBV2 and TRBJ2-7; D perhaps matches TRBD2 (5 bases). Germline V gene data show CDR1 as SNHLY and CDR2 as FYNNEI. V was shortened by 8 bases and J by 2 bases, with 13 bases between the two germline ends. The CDR3 totals 13 residues.

The rearrangement links TRBV12-3 or TRBV12-4 to TRBJ2-5; D ambiguous. The end of the DNA fits TRBJ2-7 better, so the J call may be wrong. CDR3 length: 11 residues. The CDR3 region has the DNA TGTGCCAGCAGTTTGACCCTCGAGCAGTACTTC. Translation gives CASSLTLEQYF.

V is TRBV20-1 and J is TRBJ2-5; no clear D gene. The CDR3 runs to 13 residues. V gave up 0 bases and J gave up 4 bases, with 9 bases separating them. Germline values: CDR1 DFQATT, CDR2 SNEGSKA (reference sequence). CDR3 sequence: CSARDSARETQYF. In nucleotides, the CDR3 is TGCAGTGCTAGAGATTCGGCAAGAGAGACCCAGTACTTC.

The chain combines TRBV2 with TRBJ2-5, with D perhaps assigned TRBD1 or TRBD2 (5 bases each). The germline gives CDR1 SNHLY, CDR2 FYNNEI. Deletions cut 8 bases from V and 11 bases from J, with 24 bases between. The CDR3 totals 14 residues. CDR3 in amino acids: CASSGTTDANEQYF. The DNA for the CDR3 is TGTGCCAGCTCCGGGACGACCGATGCCAATGAGCAGTACTTC.

This clonotype occurred a few times. This chain connects TRBV20-1 to TRBJ2-3, with 9 bases identical to TRBD2. This CDR3 is 17 amino acids long. V shed 3 bases and J 6 bases; nucleotides not matched to a gene: 16. The germline V gene has CDR1 DFQATT and CDR2 SNEGSKA (reference sequence). The CDR3 sequence is CSARVLSRAGGLDTQYF. The CDR3 bases are TGCAGTGCTAGGGTGCTATCCCGCGCGGGGGGGCTTGATACGCAGTATTTT.